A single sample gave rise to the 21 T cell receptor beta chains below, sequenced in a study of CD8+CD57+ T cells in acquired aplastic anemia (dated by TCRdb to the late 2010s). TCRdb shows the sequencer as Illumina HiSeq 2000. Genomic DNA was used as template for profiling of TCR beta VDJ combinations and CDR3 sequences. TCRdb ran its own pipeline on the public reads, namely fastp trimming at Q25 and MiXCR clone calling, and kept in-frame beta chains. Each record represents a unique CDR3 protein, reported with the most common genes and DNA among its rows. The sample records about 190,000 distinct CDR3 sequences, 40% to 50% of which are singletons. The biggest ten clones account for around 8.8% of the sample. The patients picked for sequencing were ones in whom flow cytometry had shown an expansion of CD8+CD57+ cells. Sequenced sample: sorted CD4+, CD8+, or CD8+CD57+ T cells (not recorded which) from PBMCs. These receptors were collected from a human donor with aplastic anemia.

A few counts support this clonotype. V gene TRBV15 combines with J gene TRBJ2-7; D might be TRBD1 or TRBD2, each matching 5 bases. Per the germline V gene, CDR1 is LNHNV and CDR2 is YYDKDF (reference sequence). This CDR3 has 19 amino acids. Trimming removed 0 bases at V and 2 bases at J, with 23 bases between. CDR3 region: CATSRDGTGGAGRAYEQYF. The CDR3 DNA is TGTGCCACCAGCAGAGACGGAACCGGTGGGGCGGGCCGTGCCTACGAGCAGTACTTC.

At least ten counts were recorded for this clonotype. This CDR3 is CASSSYGTGSYEQYF. CDR3 nucleotides: TGTGCCAGCAGCTCGTACGGGACAGGGAGCTACGAGCAGTACTTC. The rearrangement links TRBV7-2 to TRBJ2-7; 9 nucleotides align to TRBD1. The junction had 7 bases not matched to a gene; V was cut back by 4 bases and J by 3 bases. This CDR3 is 15 amino acids long. Germline V gene data show CDR1 as SGHTA and CDR2 as FQGNSA.

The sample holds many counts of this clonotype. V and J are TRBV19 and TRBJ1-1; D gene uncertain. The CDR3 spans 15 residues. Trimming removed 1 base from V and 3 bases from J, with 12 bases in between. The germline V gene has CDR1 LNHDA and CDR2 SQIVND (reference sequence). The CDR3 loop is CASSIGTTPYTEAFF. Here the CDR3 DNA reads TGTGCCAGTAGTATAGGGACCACACCTTACACTGAAGCTTTCTTT. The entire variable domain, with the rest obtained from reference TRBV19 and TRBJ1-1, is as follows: DGGITQSPKYLFRKEGQNVTLSCEQNLNHDAMYWYRQDPGQGLRLIYYSQIVNDFQKGDIAEGYSVSREKKESFPLTVTSAQKNPTAFYLCASSIGTTPYTEAFFGQGTRLTVV.

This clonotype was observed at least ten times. The CDR3 reads CASRREGSFGYTF. The CDR3, as DNA: TGTGCCAGCAGAAGGGAGGGCTCTTTTGGCTACACCTTC. The J gene is TRBJ1-2, the V gene TRBV7-9, with D hard to call. The ends were cut back, 6 bases at V and 7 bases at J, with 15 bases in the middle. Germline CDR1 is SEHNR and CDR2 is FQNEAQ (reference sequence). The CDR3 extends over 13 amino acids.

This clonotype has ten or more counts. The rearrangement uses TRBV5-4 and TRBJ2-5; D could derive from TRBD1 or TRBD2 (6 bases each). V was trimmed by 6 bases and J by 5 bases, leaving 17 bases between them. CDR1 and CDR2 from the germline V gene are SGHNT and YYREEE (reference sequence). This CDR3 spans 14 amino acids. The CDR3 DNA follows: TGTGCCAGCAACCACGGAGGGCAGGGGGAGACCCAGTACTTC. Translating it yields CASNHGGQGETQYF.

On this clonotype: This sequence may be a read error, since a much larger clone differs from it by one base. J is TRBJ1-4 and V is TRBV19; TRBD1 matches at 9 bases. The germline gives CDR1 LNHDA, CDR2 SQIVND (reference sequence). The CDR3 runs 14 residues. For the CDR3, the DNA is TGTGCCGGTAGGGGACAGGGCTATAATGAAAAACTGTTTTTT. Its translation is CAGRGQGYNEKLFF.

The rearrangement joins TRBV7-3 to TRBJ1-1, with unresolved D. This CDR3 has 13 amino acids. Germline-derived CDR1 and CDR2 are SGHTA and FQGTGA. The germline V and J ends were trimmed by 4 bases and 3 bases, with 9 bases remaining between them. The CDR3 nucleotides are TGTGCCAGCAGCTGTACTAGCGACACTGAAGCTTTCTTT. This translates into CASSCTSDTEAFF.

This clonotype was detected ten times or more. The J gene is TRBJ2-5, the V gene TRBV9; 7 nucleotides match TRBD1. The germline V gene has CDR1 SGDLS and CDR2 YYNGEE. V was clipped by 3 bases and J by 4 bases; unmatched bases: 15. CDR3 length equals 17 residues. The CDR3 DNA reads TGTGCCAGCAGCGGAGACAGGATACAGGGGATAGGAGAGACCCAGTACTTC. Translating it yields CASSGDRIQGIGETQYF.

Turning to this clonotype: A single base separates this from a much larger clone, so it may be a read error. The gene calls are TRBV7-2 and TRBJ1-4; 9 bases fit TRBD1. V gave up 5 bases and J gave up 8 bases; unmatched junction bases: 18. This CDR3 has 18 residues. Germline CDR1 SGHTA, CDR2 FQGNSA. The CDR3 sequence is CASSATFTGGEIREKLFF. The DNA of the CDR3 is TGTGCCAGCAGCGCCACTTTCACAGGGGGCGAGATTCGGGAAAAACTGTTTTTT.

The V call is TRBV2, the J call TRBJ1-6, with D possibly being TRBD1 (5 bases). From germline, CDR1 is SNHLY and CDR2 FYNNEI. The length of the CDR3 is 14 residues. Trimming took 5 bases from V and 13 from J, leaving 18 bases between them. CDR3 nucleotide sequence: TGTGCCAGCAGTATTTTAACAGGAGTAAGTCCCCTCCACTTT. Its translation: CASSILTGVSPLHF.

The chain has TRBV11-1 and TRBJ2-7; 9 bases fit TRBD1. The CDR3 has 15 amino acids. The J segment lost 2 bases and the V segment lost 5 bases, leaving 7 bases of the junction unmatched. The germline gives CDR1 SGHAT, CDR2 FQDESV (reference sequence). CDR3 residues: CASSLGQGRAYEQYF. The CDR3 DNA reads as TGTGCCAGCAGCCTGGGACAGGGAAGGGCCTACGAGCAGTACTTC.

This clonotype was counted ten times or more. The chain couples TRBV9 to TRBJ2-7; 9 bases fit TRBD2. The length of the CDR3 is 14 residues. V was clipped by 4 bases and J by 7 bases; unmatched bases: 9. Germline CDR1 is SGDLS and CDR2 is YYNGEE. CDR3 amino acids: CASSQTSGAREQYF. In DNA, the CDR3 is TGTGCCAGCAGCCAGACTAGCGGTGCTCGGGAGCAGTACTTC. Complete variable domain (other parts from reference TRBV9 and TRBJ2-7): DSGVTQTPKHLITATGQRVTLRCSPRSGDLSVYWYQQSLDQGLQFLIQYYNGEERAKGNILERFSAQQFPDLHSELNLSSLELGDSALYFCASSQTSGAREQYFGPGTRLTVT.

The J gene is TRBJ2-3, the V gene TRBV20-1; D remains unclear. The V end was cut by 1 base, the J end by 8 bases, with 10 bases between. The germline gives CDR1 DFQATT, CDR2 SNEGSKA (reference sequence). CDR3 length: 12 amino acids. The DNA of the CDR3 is TGCAGTGCTAGAGCCGCCACTGGTACGCAGTATTTT. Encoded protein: CSARAATGTQYF.

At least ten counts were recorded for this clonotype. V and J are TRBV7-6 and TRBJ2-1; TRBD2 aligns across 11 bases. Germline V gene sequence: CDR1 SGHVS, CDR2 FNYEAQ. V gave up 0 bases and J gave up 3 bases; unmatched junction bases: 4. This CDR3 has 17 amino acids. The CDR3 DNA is TGTGCCAGCAGCTTAGCTAGCGGGAGGGCCGTCTACAATGAGCAGTTCTTC. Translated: CASSLASGRAVYNEQFF.

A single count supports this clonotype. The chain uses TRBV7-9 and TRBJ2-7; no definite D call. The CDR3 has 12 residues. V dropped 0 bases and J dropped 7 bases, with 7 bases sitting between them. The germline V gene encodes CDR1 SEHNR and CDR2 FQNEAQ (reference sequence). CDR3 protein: CASSLAATEQYF. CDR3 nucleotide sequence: TGTGCCAGCAGCTTAGCGGCAACAGAGCAGTACTTC.

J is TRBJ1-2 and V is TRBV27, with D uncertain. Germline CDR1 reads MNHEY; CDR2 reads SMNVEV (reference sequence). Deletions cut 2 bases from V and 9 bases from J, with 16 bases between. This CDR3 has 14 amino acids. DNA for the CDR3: TGTGCCAGCAGTTTACGGCGGTCTAAGGTGAGCTACACCTTC. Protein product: CASSLRRSKVSYTF.

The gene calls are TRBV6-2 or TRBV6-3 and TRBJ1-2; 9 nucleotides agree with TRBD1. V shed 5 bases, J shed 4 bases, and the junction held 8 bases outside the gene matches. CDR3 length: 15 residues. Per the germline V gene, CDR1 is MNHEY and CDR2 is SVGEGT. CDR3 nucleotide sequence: TGTGCCAGCAGTGCATGGACAGGGGCAGGCTATGGCTACACCTTC. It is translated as CASSAWTGAGYGYTF.

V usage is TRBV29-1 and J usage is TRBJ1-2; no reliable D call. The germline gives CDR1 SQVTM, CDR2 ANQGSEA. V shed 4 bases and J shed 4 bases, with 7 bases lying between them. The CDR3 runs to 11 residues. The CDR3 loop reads CSVVRTYGYTF. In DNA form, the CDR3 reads TGCAGCGTTGTAAGGACCTATGGCTACACCTTC.

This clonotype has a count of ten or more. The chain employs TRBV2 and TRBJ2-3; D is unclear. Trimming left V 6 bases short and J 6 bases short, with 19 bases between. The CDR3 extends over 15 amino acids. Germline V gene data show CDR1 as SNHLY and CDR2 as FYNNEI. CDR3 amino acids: CASSLTADRFDTQYF. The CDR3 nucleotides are TGTGCCAGCAGCCTTACGGCCGACCGGTTTGATACGCAGTATTTT.

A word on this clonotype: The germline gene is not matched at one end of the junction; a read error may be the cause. CDR3 loop: CASGQTLAGGAF. The CDR3 DNA sequence: TGTGCCAGCGGACAGACGCTAGCGGGAGGGGCGTTC. The chain joins TRBV12-3 or TRBV12-4 to TRBJ2-7; 12 bases fit TRBD2. The CDR3 sequence is 12 residues long.

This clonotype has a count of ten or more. The CDR3 DNA is TGTGCCAGCATGACAGGGGCCTTGAACACTGAAGCTTTCTTT. It encodes CASMTGALNTEAFF. The chain carries TRBV19 and TRBJ1-1; 8 positions match TRBD1. This CDR3 has 14 amino acids. Looked up from germline, CDR1 is LNHDA and CDR2 is SQIVND (reference sequence). The V gene end was trimmed by 9 bases and the J gene end by 0 bases; junction bases not matched to a gene: 6.